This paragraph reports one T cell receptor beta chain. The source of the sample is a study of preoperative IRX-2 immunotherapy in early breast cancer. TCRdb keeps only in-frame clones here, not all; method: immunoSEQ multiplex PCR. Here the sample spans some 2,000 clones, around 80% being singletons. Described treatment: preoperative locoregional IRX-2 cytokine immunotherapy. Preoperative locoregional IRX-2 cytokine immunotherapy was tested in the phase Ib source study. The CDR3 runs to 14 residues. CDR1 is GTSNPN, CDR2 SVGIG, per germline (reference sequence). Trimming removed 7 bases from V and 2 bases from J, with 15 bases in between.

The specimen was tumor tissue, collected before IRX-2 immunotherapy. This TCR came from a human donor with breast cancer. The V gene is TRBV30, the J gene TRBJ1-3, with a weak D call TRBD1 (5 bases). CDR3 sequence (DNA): TGTGCCTTTGCGAGGTCGGGGGCTGGAAACACCATATATTTT. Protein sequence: CAFARSGAGNTIYF. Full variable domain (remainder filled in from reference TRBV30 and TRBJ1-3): SQTIHQWPATLVQPVGSPLSLECTVEGTSNPNLYWYRQAAGRGLQLLFYSVGIGQISSEVPQNLSASRPQDRQFILSSKKLLLSDSGFYLCAFARSGAGNTIYFGEGSWLTVV.